Listed here are 30 T cell receptor beta chains from one sample, sequenced in a study of T cells expressing NK-cell markers. TCRdb reprocessed the 5' RACE reads and keeps a single row for each CDR3 protein, giving no DNA. The table for this sample gives about 260,000 distinct CDR3 sequences. The source material was blood T cells: a sorted CD56 or NKG2C T cell subset, CD4+ or CD8+ T cells, or bulk PBMC T cells (not recorded which). Receptors were obtained from a man younger than 35 in good health.

The chain combines TRBV25-1 with TRBJ1-1; TCRdb's D call, TRBD1, is unchecked because there is no DNA. There are 16 residues in the CDR3. Germline V gene lookup returns CDR1 MGHDK and CDR2 SYGVNS. CDR3 protein: CASSELTGGRGTEAFF.

The rearrangement links TRBV11-2 to TRBJ2-1; TCRdb's D gene call, TRBD1, goes unchecked for lack of DNA. The CDR3 consists of 20 residues. CDR1 is SGHAT, CDR2 FQNNGV, per germline. The CDR3 sequence: CASSFPSLRDWSSSYNEQFF. Looking up the rest from reference TRBV11-2 and TRBJ2-1 gives the full variable domain: EAGVAQSPRYKIIEKRQSVAFWCNPISGHATLYWYQQILGQGPKLLIQFQNNGVVDDSQLPKDRFSAERLKGVDSTLKIQPAKLEDSAVYLCASSFPSLRDWSSSYNEQFFGPGTRLTVL.

The J gene is TRBJ1-5, the V gene TRBV7-8; TCRdb picks TRBD1, but there is no DNA to check that call. The V gene's germline CDR1 is SGHVS and CDR2 FQNEAQ. CDR3 length: 17 residues. The CDR3 reads CASSKGQGPYSNQPQHF.

CDR3 in amino acids: CASRSPPSFRNEQFF. V gene TRBV11-2 combines with J gene TRBJ2-1; TCRdb lists TRBD1, though no DNA is available to test this call. The length of the CDR3 is 15 residues. Germline CDR1 reads SGHAT; CDR2 reads FQNNGV. Looking up the rest from reference TRBV11-2 and TRBJ2-1 gives the full variable domain: EAGVAQSPRYKIIEKRQSVAFWCNPISGHATLYWYQQILGQGPKLLIQFQNNGVVDDSQLPKDRFSAERLKGVDSTLKIQPAKLEDSAVYLCASRSPPSFRNEQFFGPGTRLTVL.

The chain employs TRBV12-3 or TRBV12-4 and TRBJ2-2; TCRdb indicates TRBD2, and absent DNA this call remains unverified. The CDR3 is 15 residues long. The CDR3 spells CASSRTTANTGELFF.

V gene TRBV24-1 combines with J gene TRBJ2-2; absent DNA, TCRdb's TRBD1 call cannot be checked. In germline, CDR1 is KGHDR, CDR2 SFDVKD. The length of the CDR3 is 16 residues. CDR3 sequence reads: CATSDTSGGYAGELFF.

The V gene is TRBV15, the J gene TRBJ2-5. Germline CDR1 reads LNHNV; CDR2 reads YYDKDF (reference sequence). The CDR3 runs 13 residues. CDR3: CATSERYQETQYF.

The chain employs TRBV12-3 or TRBV12-4 and TRBJ1-2; TCRdb's D call, TRBD1, is unchecked because there is no DNA. The CDR3 sequence is 13 residues long. The CDR3 loop reads CASRIDRNYGYTF.

The chain combines TRBV28 with TRBJ2-1; the TRBD1 assignment by TCRdb is unverifiable without DNA. Germline V lookup: CDR1 MDHEN, CDR2 SYDVKM. The CDR3 runs 14 residues. The chain's CDR3 is CASIPGDRGLRAFF.

CDR3 sequence reads: CASGLTRIPNYGYTF. This chain uses TRBV12-5 with TRBJ1-2; TCRdb outputs TRBD1, but without DNA this stays unchecked. Germline V gives CDR1 LGHNT, CDR2 FRNRAP. The CDR3 loop spans 15 amino acids.

The chain is built from TRBV3-1 and TRBJ2-5. The CDR3 sequence is 15 residues long. CDR1 is LGHDT and CDR2 is YNNKEL in the germline V gene (reference sequence). CDR3: CASSQDPAAQETQYF.

CDR3 sequence: CSALEASVQGEQFF. This sequence joins TRBV20-1 and TRBJ2-1; the D call from TCRdb, TRBD1, cannot be confirmed without DNA. This CDR3 comprises 14 residues. Germline CDR1 reads DFQATT; CDR2 reads SNEGSKA (reference sequence).

V usage is TRBV24-1 and J usage is TRBJ2-1; the D call of TRBD2 rests on TCRdb alone, since no DNA is present to check it. The CDR3 contains 13 residues. Germline V lookup: CDR1 KGHDR, CDR2 SFDVKD. The CDR3 reads CATSDDSGTRQFF.

The chain is built from TRBV11-2 and TRBJ2-6; TCRdb's assignment of TRBD1 cannot be checked, as there is no DNA. Germline-derived CDR1 and CDR2 are SGHAT and FQNNGV. The CDR3 length is 15 residues. The CDR3 is CASSLEGAGANVLTF.

This chain joins TRBV7-8 and TRBJ2-5; TCRdb indicates TRBD2, and absent DNA this call remains unverified. CDR1 and CDR2 from the germline V gene are SGHVS and FQNEAQ. The CDR3 contains 15 residues. The CDR3 reads CASRVGAVMSETQYF. The complete variable domain, with remaining parts taken from reference TRBV7-8 and TRBJ2-5, reads GAGVSQSPRYKVAKRGQDVALRCDPISGHVSLFWYQQALGQGPEFLTYFQNEAQLDKSGLPSDRFFAERPEGSVSTLKIQRTQQEDSAVYLCASRVGAVMSETQYFGPGTRLLVL.

The CDR3 sequence is CASSVEGTIYF. The chain carries TRBV25-1 and TRBJ1-3. Per the germline V gene, CDR1 is MGHDK and CDR2 is SYGVNS. This CDR3 has 11 amino acids. The complete variable domain, with remaining parts taken from reference TRBV25-1 and TRBJ1-3, reads EADIYQTPRYLVIGTGKKITLECSQTMGHDKMYWYQQDPGMELHLIHYSYGVNSTEKGDLSSESTVSRIRTEHFPLTLESARPSHTSQYLCASSVEGTIYFGEGSWLTVV.

The genes are TRBV25-1 and TRBJ2-5. CDR1 and CDR2 from the germline V gene are MGHDK and SYGVNS. CDR3 length: 16 amino acids. CDR3 loop: CASSERLTQYQETQYF.

The chain employs TRBV18 and TRBJ1-5; checking the TCRdb D call of TRBD1 is not possible without DNA. The V gene's germline CDR1 is KGHSH and CDR2 LQKENI. The CDR3 length is 17 residues. The CDR3 protein is CASSVKQGEGSNQPQHF.

The chain combines TRBV9 with TRBJ1-2; TCRdb outputs TRBD1, but without DNA this stays unchecked. Germline CDR1 reads SGDLS; CDR2 reads YYNGEE. The CDR3 runs 15 residues. Here the CDR3 reads CASSQGQASVYGYTF.

The chain recombines TRBV12-3 or TRBV12-4 with TRBJ2-7. The CDR3 has 11 amino acids. The CDR3 spells CASSIGVEQYF.

The chain combines TRBV20-1 with TRBJ2-1; TCRdb calls TRBD2, which cannot be checked without DNA. The CDR3 runs 15 residues. Per the germline V gene, CDR1 is DFQATT and CDR2 is SNEGSKA (reference sequence). The CDR3 protein is CSAPTRLAGFLEQFF.

This chain links TRBV6-1 with TRBJ2-5; as DNA is missing, the TRBD2 call by TCRdb cannot be tested. The germline gives CDR1 MNHNS, CDR2 SASEGT. The CDR3 runs 16 residues. Here the CDR3 reads CASSPNLGLAGEAQYF.

The genes are TRBV15 and TRBJ2-1; the D gene TCRdb calls, TRBD2, cannot be checked with no DNA. The germline CDR1 and CDR2 sequences are LNHNV and YYDKDF (reference sequence). This CDR3 is 18 amino acids long. CDR3 sequence: CATSRDRSPGGGYNEQFF.

This rearrangement joins TRBV6-5 to TRBJ1-1; without DNA, the TCRdb call of TRBD1 cannot be checked. The CDR3 is 14 amino acids. From germline, CDR1 is MNHEY and CDR2 SVGAGI. The CDR3 sequence: CASSIKPGQGVAFF.

This CDR3 is CRGLAGGTYEQYF. The V gene is TRBV20-1, the J gene TRBJ2-7; TCRdb gives TRBD2 as the D gene, but with no DNA this cannot be confirmed. Germline assignment: CDR1 DFQATT and CDR2 SNEGSKA (reference sequence). The CDR3 has 13 residues.

This sequence joins TRBV5-1 and TRBJ2-1; TCRdb proposes TRBD2, but this gene call is untestable without DNA. The CDR3 loop spans 17 amino acids. The germline V gene has CDR1 SGHRS and CDR2 YFSETQ. The CDR3 region is CASSSSPTTSGSDEQFF.

This chain joins TRBV2 and TRBJ2-3. This CDR3 contains 13 residues. CDR1 and CDR2 (germline): SNHLY, FYNNEI. Here the CDR3 reads CASRRLSTDTQYF. The variable domain in full, completed from reference TRBV2 and TRBJ2-3, reads EPEVTQTPSHQVTQMGQEVILRCVPISNHLYFYWYRQILGQKVEFLVSFYNNEISEKSEIFDDQFSVERPDGSNFTLKIRSTKLEDSAMYFCASRRLSTDTQYFGPGTRLTVL.

The rearrangement uses TRBV28 and TRBJ2-1; TCRdb's D call, TRBD2, is unchecked because there is no DNA. Germline values: CDR1 MDHEN, CDR2 SYDVKM. CDR3 size: 15 residues. The CDR3 here is CASSLKLAGGPEQFF.

The chain is built from TRBV5-1 and TRBJ2-1; without DNA, the TCRdb call of TRBD2 cannot be checked. There are 16 residues in the CDR3. Germline CDR1 reads SGHRS; CDR2 reads YFSETQ. CDR3 region: CASSGSGMSSYNEQFF.

The rearrangement links TRBV4-2 to TRBJ2-1; no DNA is available, so the TRBD2 call from TCRdb remains unchecked. CDR3 length: 18 residues. Germline CDR1 LGHNA, CDR2 YNFKEQ. The CDR3 spells CASSLSGLAGGTYNEQFF.